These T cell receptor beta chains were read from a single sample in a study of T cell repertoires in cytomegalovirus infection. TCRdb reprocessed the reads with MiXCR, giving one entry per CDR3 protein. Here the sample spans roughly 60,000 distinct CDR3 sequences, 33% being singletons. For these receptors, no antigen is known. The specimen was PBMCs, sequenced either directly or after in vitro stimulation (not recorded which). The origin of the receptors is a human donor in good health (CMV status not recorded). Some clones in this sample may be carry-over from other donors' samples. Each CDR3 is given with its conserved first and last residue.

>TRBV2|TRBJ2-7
CASSVRWDEQYF
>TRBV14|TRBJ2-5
CASSLLDRVETQYF
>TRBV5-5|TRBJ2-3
CASNWEGTDTQYF
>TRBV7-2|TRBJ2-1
CASSLQISGGREFF
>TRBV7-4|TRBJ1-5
CASSIGQGVNQPQHF
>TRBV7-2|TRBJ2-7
CASSWAGAGGYEQYF
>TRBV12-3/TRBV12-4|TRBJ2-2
CASSFRRTGELFF
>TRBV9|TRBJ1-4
CASSGDGTGDEKLFF
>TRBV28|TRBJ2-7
CASSLYRYEQYF
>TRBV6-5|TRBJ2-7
CASTGTSGSEQYF
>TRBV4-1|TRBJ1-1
CASSNRQGGNTEAFF
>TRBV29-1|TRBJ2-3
CSVSTDTQYF
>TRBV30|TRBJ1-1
CAWSGVGVSISEAFF
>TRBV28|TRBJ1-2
CASSLTGLNCTF
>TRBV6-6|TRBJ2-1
CASMQGQSYNEQFF
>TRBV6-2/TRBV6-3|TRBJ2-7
CASSYTGTGGDEQYF
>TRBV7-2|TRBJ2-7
CASSLDGAATSYEQYF
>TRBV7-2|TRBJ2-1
CASIGVIGGAGNEQFF
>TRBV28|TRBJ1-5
CASRNGRGNQPQHF
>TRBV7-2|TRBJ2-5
CASSLEPGMRQTQYF
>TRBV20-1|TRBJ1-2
CSARGNSRGYYGYGYTF
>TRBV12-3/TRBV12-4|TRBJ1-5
CASSSPGPPQPQHF
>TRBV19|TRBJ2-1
CASNLGTSSYNEQFF
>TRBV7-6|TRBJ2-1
CASSLGPVGEQFF
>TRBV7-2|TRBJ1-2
CASSPQEQDGYTF
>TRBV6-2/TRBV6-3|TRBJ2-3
CASSYSGSTDTQYF
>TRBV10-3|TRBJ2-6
CATNPGVSGANVLTF